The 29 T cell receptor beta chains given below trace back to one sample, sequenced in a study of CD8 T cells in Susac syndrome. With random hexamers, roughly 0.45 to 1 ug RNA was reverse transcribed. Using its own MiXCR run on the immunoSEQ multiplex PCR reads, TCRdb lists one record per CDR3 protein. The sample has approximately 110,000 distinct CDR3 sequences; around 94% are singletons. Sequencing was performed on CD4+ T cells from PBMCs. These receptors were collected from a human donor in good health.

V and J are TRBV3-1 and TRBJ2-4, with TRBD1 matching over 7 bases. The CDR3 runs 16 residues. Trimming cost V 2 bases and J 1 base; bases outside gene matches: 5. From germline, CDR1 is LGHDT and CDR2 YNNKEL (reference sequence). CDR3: CASSQSGGDAKNIQYF. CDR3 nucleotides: TGTGCCAGCAGCCAATCAGGGGGAGATGCCAAAAACATTCAGTACTTC.

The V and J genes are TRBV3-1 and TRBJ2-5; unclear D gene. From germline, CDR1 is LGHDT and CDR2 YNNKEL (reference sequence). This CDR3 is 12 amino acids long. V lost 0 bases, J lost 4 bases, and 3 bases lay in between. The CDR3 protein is CASSQEGETQYF. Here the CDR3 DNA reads TGTGCCAGCAGCCAAGAGGGAGAGACCCAGTACTTC.

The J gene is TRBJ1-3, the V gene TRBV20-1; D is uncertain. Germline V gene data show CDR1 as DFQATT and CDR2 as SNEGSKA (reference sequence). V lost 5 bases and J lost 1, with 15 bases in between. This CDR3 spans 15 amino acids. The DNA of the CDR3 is TGCAGTGCTGCCCAGACCCCTTCGTCTGGAAACACCATATATTTT. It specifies CSAAQTPSSGNTIYF.

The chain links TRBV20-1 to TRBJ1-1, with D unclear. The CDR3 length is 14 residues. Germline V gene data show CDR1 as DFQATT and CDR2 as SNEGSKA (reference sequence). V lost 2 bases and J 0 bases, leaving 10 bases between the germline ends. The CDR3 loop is CSARPGSMNTEAFF. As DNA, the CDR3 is TGCAGTGCTAGACCCGGGTCTATGAACACTGAAGCTTTCTTT.

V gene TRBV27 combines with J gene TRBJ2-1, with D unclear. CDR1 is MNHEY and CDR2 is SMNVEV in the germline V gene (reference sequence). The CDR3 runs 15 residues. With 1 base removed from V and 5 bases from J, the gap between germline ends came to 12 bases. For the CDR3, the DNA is TGTGCCAGCAGTTTATTTCGATCGGGTCACAATGAGCAGTTCTTC. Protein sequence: CASSLFRSGHNEQFF.

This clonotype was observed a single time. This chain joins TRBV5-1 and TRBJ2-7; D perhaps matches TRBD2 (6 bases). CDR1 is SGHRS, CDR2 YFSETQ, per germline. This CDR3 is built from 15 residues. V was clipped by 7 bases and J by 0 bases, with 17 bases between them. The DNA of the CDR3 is TGCGCCAGCGCGCACGGGACTCAAGTCTCCTACGAGCAGTACTTC. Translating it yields CASAHGTQVSYEQYF.

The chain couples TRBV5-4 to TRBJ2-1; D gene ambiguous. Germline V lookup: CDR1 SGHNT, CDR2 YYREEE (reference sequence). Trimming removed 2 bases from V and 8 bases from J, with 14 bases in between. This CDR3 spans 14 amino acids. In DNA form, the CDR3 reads TGTGCCAGCAGCTTACGTAGCACGGTCGATGAGCAGTTCTTC. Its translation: CASSLRSTVDEQFF.

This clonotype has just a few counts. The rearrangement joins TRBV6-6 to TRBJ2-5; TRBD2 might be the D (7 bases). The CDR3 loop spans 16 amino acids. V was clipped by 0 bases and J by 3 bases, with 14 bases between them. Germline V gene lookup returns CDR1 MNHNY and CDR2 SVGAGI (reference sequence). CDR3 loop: CASSYSGGPREETQYF. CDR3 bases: TGTGCCAGCAGTTACTCGGGGGGGCCTAGGGAAGAGACCCAGTACTTC.

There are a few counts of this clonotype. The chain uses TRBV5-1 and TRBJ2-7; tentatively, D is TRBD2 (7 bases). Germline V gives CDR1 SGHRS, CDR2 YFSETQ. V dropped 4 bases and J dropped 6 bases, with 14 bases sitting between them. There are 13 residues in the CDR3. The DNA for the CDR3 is TGCGCCAGCAGCGGGGGGGCATTCGGCGAGCAGTACTTC. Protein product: CASSGGAFGEQYF.

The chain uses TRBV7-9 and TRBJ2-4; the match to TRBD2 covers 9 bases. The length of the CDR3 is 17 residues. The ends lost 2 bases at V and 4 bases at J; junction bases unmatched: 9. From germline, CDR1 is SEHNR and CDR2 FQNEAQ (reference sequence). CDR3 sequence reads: CASSLSGAGGPKNIQYF. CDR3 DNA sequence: TGTGCCAGCAGCTTATCGGGAGCGGGAGGACCGAAAAACATTCAGTACTTC.

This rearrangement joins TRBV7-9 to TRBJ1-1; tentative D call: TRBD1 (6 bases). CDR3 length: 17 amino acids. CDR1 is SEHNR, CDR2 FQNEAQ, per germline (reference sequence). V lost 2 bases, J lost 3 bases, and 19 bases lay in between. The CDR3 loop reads CASSLYPGARGDTEAFF. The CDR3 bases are TGTGCCAGCAGCTTATACCCCGGAGCCAGGGGAGACACTGAAGCTTTCTTT.

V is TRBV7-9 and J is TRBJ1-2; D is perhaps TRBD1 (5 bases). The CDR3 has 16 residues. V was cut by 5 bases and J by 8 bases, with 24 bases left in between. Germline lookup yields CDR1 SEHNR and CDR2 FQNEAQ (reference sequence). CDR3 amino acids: CASSIGAAGDRGGYTF. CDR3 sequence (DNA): TGTGCCAGCAGCATCGGGGCAGCAGGCGACCGTGGGGGCTACACCTTC.

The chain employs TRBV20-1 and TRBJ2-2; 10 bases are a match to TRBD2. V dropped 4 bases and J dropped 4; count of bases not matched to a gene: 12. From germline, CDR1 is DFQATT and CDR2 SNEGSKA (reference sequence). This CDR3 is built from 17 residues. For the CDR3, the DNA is TGCAGTGCTAAGGATCTGCTAGCGGGAGCGGTCACCGGGGAGCTGTTTTTT. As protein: CSAKDLLAGAVTGELFF.

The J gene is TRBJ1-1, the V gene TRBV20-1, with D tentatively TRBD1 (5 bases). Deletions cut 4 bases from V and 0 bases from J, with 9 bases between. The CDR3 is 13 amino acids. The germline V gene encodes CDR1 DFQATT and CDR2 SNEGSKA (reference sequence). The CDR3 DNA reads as TGCAGTGCTAAGCCCAGGGTGAACACTGAAGCTTTCTTT. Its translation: CSAKPRVNTEAFF.

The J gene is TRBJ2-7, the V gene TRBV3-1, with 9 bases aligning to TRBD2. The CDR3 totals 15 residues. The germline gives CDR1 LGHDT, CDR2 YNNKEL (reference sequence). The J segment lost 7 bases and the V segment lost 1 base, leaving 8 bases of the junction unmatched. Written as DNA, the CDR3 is TGTGCCAGCAGCCAAGTGGCTAGCGGGAACGGGGAGCAGTACTTC. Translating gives CASSQVASGNGEQYF.

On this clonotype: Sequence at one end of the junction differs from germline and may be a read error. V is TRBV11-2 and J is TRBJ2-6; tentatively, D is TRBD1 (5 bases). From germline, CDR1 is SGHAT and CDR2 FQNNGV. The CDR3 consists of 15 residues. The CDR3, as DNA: TGTGCCAGCAGCCCTGACCTCTCTGGGGCCAACGCCCTGACTTTC. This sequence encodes CASSPDLSGANALTF.

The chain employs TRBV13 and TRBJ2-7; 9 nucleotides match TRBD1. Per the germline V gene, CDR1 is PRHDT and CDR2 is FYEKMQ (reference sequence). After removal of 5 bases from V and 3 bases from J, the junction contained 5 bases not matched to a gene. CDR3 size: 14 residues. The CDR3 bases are TGTGCCAGCAGCCGACAGGGGGTCGTCTACGAGCAGTACTTC. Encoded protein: CASSRQGVVYEQYF.

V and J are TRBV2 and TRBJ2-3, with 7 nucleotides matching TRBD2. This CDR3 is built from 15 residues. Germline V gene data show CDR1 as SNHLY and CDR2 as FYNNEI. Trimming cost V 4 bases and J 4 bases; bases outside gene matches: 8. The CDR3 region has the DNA TGTGCCAGCAGTGGACCGGGCGGGAGTTCAGATACGCAGTATTTT. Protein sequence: CASSGPGGSSDTQYF.

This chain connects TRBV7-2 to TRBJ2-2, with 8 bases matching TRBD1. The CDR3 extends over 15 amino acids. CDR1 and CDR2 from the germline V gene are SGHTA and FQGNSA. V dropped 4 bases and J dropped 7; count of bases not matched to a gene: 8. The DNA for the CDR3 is TGTGCCAGCAGCTCCCGGCAGGGGGCAGACGGGGAGCTGTTTTTT. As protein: CASSSRQGADGELFF.

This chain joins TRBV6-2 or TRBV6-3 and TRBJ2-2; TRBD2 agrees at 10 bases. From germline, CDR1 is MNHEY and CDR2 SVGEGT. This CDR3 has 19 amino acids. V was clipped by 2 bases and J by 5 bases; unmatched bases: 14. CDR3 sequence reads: CASSYQRLGLAGVTGELFF. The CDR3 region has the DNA TGTGCCAGCAGTTACCAAAGACTGGGGCTAGCGGGAGTGACCGGGGAGCTGTTTTTT.

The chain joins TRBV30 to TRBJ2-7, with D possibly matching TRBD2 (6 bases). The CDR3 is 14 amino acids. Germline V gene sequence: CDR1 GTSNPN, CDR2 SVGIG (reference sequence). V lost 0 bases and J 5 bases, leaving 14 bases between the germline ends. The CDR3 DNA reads TGTGCCTGGAGTGTGGGACTTACCCTTGACGAGCAGTACTTC. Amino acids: CAWSVGLTLDEQYF.

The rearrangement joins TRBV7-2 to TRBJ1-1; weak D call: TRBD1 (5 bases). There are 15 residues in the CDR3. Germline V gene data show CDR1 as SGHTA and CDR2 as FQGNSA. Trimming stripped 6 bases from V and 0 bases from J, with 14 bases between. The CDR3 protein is CASRFYGGVNTEAFF. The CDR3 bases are TGTGCCAGCAGATTCTACGGGGGGGTGAACACTGAAGCTTTCTTT.

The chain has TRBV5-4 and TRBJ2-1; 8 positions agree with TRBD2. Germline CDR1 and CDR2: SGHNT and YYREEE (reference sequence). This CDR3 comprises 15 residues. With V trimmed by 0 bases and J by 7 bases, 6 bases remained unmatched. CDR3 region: CASSLAGVAGNEQFF. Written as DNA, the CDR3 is TGTGCCAGCAGCTTGGCCGGGGTAGCGGGGAATGAGCAGTTCTTC.

The CDR3 loop reads CAAAPGPERYEAFF. The CDR3 DNA reads as TGTGCTGCAGCACCCGGGCCCGAGAGGTATGAAGCTTTCTTT. The chain is built from TRBV12-5 and TRBJ1-1; D uncertain. Trimming stripped 11 bases from V and 7 bases from J, with 23 bases between. Germline CDR1 is LGHNT and CDR2 is FRNRAP. There are 14 residues in the CDR3.

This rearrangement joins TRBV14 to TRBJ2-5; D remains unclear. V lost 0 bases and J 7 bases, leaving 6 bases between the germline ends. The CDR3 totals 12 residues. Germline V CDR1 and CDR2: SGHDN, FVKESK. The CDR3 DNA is TGTGCCAGCAGCCAAGATCGCGGGACCCAGTACTTC. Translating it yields CASSQDRGTQYF.

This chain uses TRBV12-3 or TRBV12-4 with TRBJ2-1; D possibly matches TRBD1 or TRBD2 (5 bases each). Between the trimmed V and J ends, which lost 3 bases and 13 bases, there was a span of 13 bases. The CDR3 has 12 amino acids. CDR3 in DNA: TGTGCCAGCAGTTTCGTACCGGGACCTCAGTTCTTC. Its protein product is CASSFVPGPQFF.

CDR3 sequence (DNA): TGCGCCAGCAGCCAAGATAAGCGGCGACCCTACGAGCAGTACTTC. Amino acid sequence: CASSQDKRRPYEQYF. The rearrangement joins TRBV4-3 to TRBJ2-7, with a weak D call TRBD2 (5 bases). The CDR3 is 15 residues long. CDR1 and CDR2 from the germline V gene are LGHNA and YSLEER. V was shortened by 0 bases and J by 2 bases, with 11 bases between the two germline ends.

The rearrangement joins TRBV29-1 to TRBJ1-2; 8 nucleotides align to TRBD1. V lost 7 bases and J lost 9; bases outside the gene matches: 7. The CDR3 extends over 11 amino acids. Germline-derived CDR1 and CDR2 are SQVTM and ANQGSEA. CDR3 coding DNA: TGCAGCGGAGGACAGGGAGAGAGCTACACCTTC. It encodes CSGGQGESYTF.

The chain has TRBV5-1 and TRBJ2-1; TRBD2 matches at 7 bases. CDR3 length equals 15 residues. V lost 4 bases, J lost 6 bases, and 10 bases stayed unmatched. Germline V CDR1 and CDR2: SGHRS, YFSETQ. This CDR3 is CASSLVLAAGNEQFF. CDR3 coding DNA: TGCGCCAGCAGCCTCGTGCTAGCGGCGGGCAATGAGCAGTTCTTC.